This T cell receptor (beta chain) was identified in a study of blood T cell repertoires in COVID-19. TCRdb's table, derived via immunoSEQ multiplex PCR, lists solely in-frame clones and lacks some. This table holds 120,000 or so clones, 80% found once. CDR1 SQVTM and CDR2 ANQGSEA come from the germline V gene. This CDR3 region has 14 residues. Between the trimmed V and J ends, which lost 5 bases and 3 bases, there was a span of 15 bases. The sequencing input was peripheral blood. The gene calls are TRBV29-1 and TRBJ2-3; a possible D gene is TRBD2 (7 bases). The clonotype was recovered from a man aged 55 to 70 with active or convalescent COVID-19. CDR3 protein: CSVQGGVGTDTQYF. The CDR3 DNA follows: TGCAGCGTTCAAGGGGGGGTAGGGACAGATACGCAGTATTTT.